Listed below are T cell receptor beta chains from one sample, sequenced in a study of cytomegalovirus exposure and HLA in healthy donors. Assay used: immunoSEQ multiplex PCR; TCRdb lists only in-frame clones, some missing. The table lists about 230,000 clones, 85% of them singletons, with about 0.25% in the top ten. The source material was PBMCs. These receptors were obtained from a girl aged 2 to 9 in good health and CMV-seronegative. Both conserved end residues are part of each CDR3.

CDR3: CASIRDRGDTGELFF
V: TRBV2
J: TRBJ2-2

CDR3: CASSIAGTSGSYNEQFF
V: TRBV5-1
J: TRBJ2-1

CDR3: CASSLDRGYGYTF
V: TRBV5-1
J: TRBJ1-2

CDR3: CASSEGLLTAVGLFF
V: TRBV10-1
J: TRBJ2-1

CDR3: CASSYSNDRSSQPQHF
V: TRBV6-7
J: TRBJ1-5

CDR3: CASSDSGLLTDTQYF
V: TRBV6-1
J: TRBJ2-3

CDR3: CASERQGGNTIYF
V: TRBV6-1
J: TRBJ1-3

CDR3: CASPGAPSSGNTIYF
V: TRBV10-2
J: TRBJ1-3

CDR3: CASSSKTGNEQYF
V: TRBV7-9
J: TRBJ2-7

CDR3: CASSRRTSGGTDTQYF
V: TRBV19
J: TRBJ2-3

CDR3: CASSPWTGSSGANVLTF
V: TRBV11-2
J: TRBJ2-6

CDR3: CASSLVALAGAEQYF
V: TRBV7-9
J: TRBJ2-7

CDR3: CASSPDFSGNTIYF
V: TRBV7-9
J: TRBJ1-3

CDR3: CASSRLLSTITDTQYF
V: TRBV18
J: TRBJ2-3

CDR3: CAGGRVGDSPLHF
V: TRBV30
J: TRBJ1-6

CDR3: CASSFGQGLDYGYTF
V: TRBV27
J: TRBJ1-2

CDR3: CASSPTGWGYEQYF
V: TRBV6-5
J: TRBJ2-7

CDR3: CASSYRDKSYEQYF
V: TRBV5-1
J: TRBJ2-7

CDR3: CASSDRNTEAFF
V: TRBV6-5
J: TRBJ1-1

CDR3: CASSSGTSGYEQYF
V: TRBV7-2
J: TRBJ2-7

CDR3: CASSFGLAGGGGETQYF
V: TRBV5-4
J: TRBJ2-5

CDR3: CASSLERDTVSPLHF
V: TRBV5-1
J: TRBJ1-6

CDR3: CARSVATGGDYGYTF
V: TRBV5-3
J: TRBJ1-2